One and the same sample provided the 5 T cell receptor beta chains below, sequenced in a study of vaccination and CD4 T cells after COVID-19. No antigen is known for these receptors. Treatment specified: roughly ten-day PBMC culture with coronavirus spike peptide pools or control peptides (ViraFEST assay). Sequenced with the Oncomine TCR Beta short-read assay was DNA taken from cultured CD4+ T cells. Using its own MiXCR run on the PCR reads, TCRdb lists one record per CDR3 protein. The sample has approximately 8,200 distinct CDR3 sequences, approximately 63% seen once; the top ten hold roughly 26%. Input material: CD4+ T cells from blood, cultured in vitro. The receptors here all came from a human donor who had recovered from COVID-19.

The chain has TRBV7-2 and TRBJ2-7; D is unresolved. There are 14 residues in the CDR3. Trimming removed 7 bases from V and 1 base from J, with 14 bases in between. Germline V CDR1 and CDR2: SGHTA, FQGNSA. CDR3 nucleotides: TGTGCCAGCACCAGCGCTCTGTGGTCCTACGAGCAGTACTTC. Translating it yields CASTSALWSYEQYF.

The chain uses TRBV20-1 and TRBJ2-7; D unclear. This CDR3 is built from 14 residues. The germline gives CDR1 DFQATT, CDR2 SNEGSKA (reference sequence). Between the trimmed V and J ends, which lost 4 bases and 4 bases, there was a span of 17 bases. The CDR3 DNA is TGCAGTGCTATATCCCCAGGAGCAATTTACGAGCAGTACTTC. This sequence encodes CSAISPGAIYEQYF.

This clonotype was found once. The V gene is TRBV2, the J gene TRBJ1-5; D remains ambiguous. The germline V and J ends were trimmed by 3 bases and 5 bases, with 2 bases remaining between them. Germline CDR1 and CDR2: SNHLY and FYNNEI. The CDR3 has 11 amino acids. DNA of the CDR3: TGTGCCAGCAGTGACGATCAGCCCCAGCATTTT. Translating gives CASSDDQPQHF.

This chain links TRBV28 with TRBJ1-2, with a tentative D call TRBD1 (6 bases). This CDR3 contains 14 residues. Deletions cut 2 bases from V and 5 bases from J, with 12 bases between. The germline V gene encodes CDR1 MDHEN and CDR2 SYDVKM. The CDR3 loop is CASSLRGRGYGYTF. The CDR3 region has the DNA TGTGCCAGCAGTTTAAGGGGGAGGGGGTATGGCTACACCTTC.

This chain links TRBV6-2 or TRBV6-3 with TRBJ1-2; possibly TRBD1 for D (6 bases). The CDR3 spans 13 residues. Looked up from germline, CDR1 is MNHEY and CDR2 is SVGEGT. V was clipped by 8 bases and J by 3 bases, with 13 bases between them. CDR3 coding DNA: TGTGCCAGCGTACCGGGGGCCTACTATGGCTACACCTTC. Its protein is CASVPGAYYGYTF.